The 3 T cell receptor beta chains given below trace back to one sample, sequenced in a study of blood T cell repertoires in COVID-19. TCRdb's table, derived via immunoSEQ multiplex PCR, lists solely in-frame clones and lacks some. This table has approximately 160,000 clones, around 84% appearing once. Source material: peripheral blood. The receptor set was obtained from a woman aged 50 to 60 in a cohort sampled during active or convalescent COVID-19.

V is TRBV4-2 and J is TRBJ2-3, with TRBD2 identical over 9 bases. The trim removed 3 bases at V and 4 bases at J, leaving 5 bases unmatched. The CDR3 spans 15 residues. From germline, CDR1 is LGHNA and CDR2 YNFKEQ. CDR3 in amino acids: CASSQLGGGADTQYF. CDR3 nucleotides: TGTGCCAGCAGCCAGTTAGGCGGGGGGGCAGATACGCAGTATTTT.

This rearrangement joins TRBV18 to TRBJ2-2; TRBD2 matches 12 bases. The CDR3 is made up of 17 amino acids. Germline V gene data show CDR1 as KGHSH and CDR2 as LQKENI. J was trimmed by 5 bases and V by 3 bases; bases with no gene match: 7. This CDR3 reads CASSPPGLAGSTGELFF. In DNA form, the CDR3 reads TGTGCCAGCTCACCGCCGGGACTAGCGGGTTCAACCGGGGAGCTGTTTTTT.

V and J are TRBV7-9 and TRBJ1-5; D is possibly TRBD1 (6 bases). Trimming took off 1 base at V and 7 bases at J, with 17 bases between the two ends. The CDR3 sequence is 16 residues long. Germline V gene lookup returns CDR1 SEHNR and CDR2 FQNEAQ (reference sequence). For the CDR3, the DNA is TGTGCCAGCAGCTTAGATAGGGGGTCCGAGAACCAGCCCCAGCATTTT. This sequence encodes CASSLDRGSENQPQHF.